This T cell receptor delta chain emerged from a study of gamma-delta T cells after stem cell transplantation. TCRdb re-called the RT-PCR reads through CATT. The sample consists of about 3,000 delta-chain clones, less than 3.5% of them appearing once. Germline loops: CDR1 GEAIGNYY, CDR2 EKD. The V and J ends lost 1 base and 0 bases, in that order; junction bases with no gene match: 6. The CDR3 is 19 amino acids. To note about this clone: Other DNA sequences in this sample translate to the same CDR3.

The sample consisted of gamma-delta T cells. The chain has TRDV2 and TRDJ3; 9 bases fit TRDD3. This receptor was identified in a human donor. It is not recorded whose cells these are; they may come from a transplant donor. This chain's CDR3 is CACDTLLGDLSWDTRQMFF. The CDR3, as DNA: TGTGCCTGTGACACTCTACTGGGGGACCTCTCCTGGGACACCCGACAGATGTTTTTC.